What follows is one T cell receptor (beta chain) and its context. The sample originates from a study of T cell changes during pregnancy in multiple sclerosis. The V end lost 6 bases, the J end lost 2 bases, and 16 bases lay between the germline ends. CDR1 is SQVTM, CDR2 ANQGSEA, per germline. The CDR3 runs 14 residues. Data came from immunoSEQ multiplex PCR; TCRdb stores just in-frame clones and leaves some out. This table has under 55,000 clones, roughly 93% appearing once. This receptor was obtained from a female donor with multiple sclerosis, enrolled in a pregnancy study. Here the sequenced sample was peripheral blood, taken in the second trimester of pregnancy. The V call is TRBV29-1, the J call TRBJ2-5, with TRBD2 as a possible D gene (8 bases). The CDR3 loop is CSVGLGTAQETQYF. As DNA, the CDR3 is TGCAGCGTGGGACTAGGGACAGCTCAAGAGACCCAGTACTTC. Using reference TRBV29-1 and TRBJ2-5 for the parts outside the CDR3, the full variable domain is SAVISQKPSRDICQRGTSLTIQCQVDSQVTMMFWYRQQPGQSLTLIATANQGSEATYESGFVIDKFPISRPNLTFSTLTVSNMSPEDSSIYLCSVGLGTAQETQYFGPGTRLLVL.